This T cell receptor (beta chain) was profiled in a study of shared clonotypes between healthy human individuals. Turning to the study itself: Two women and three men aged 18 to 49 made up the donors. Study conclusions and caveats: Generally, naive subsets (rather than memory subsets) showed larger estimated richness. Some naive CD4 clonotypes, roughly 5%, turned up in common across several donors.

Every immunoSEQ plate was one replicate of a subset's evenly spread DNA. The assay was immunoSEQ multiplex PCR, and TCRdb's table has in-frame clones only and misses some. The sample includes roughly 2 million clones, roughly 95% of them seen just once. On this clone itself: Its antigen is currently unknown.

Trimming took 0 bases from V and 6 from J; bases not matched to a gene: 2. Germline V lookup: CDR1 SGHRS, CDR2 YFSETQ. This CDR3 comprises 15 residues. The receptor was derived from a man between 18 and 29 years old in good health. V gene TRBV5-1 combines with J gene TRBJ2-1; 11 bases are a match to TRBD1. The sequencing sample was made of naive CD4+ T cells sorted from blood. Described subset: CD45RA+ positively selected. As DNA, the CDR3 is TGCGCCAGCAGCTTGGTCGGACAGGGGGCCAATGAGCAGTTCTTC. Amino acids: CASSLVGQGANEQFF.